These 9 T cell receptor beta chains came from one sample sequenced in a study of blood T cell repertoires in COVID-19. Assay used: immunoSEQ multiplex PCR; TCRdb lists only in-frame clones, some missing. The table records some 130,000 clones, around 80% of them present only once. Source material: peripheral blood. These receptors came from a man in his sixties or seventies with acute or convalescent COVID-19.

CDR3 protein: CASSEAGRWATGELFF. The CDR3 DNA reads TGCGCCAGCAGTGAGGCAGGGAGGTGGGCGACCGGGGAGCTGTTTTTT. The chain carries TRBV10-2 and TRBJ2-2; D possibly corresponds to TRBD2 (6 bases). Germline CDR1 reads WSHSY; CDR2 reads SAAADI. The V end lost 2 bases, the J end lost 5 bases, and 15 bases lay between the germline ends. The CDR3 sequence is 16 residues long.

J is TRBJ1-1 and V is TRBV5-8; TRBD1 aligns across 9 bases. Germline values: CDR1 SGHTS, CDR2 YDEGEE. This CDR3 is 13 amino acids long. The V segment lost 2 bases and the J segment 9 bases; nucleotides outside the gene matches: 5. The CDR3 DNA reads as TGTGCCAGCAGCTTCGGACAGGGGCGGCAAGCTTTCTTT. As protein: CASSFGQGRQAFF.

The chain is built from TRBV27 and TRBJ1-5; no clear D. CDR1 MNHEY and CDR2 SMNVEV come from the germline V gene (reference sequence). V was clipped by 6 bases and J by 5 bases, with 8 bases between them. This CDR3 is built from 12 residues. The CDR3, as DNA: TGTGCCAGCAGAACTTATGATCAGCCCCAGCATTTT. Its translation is CASRTYDQPQHF.

CDR3 in amino acids: CASSERSNQPQHF. CDR3 bases: TGTGCCAGCAGTGAACGGAGCAATCAGCCCCAGCATTTT. The chain links TRBV6-1 to TRBJ1-5; D is uncertain. Germline V CDR1 and CDR2: MNHNS, SASEGT. The CDR3 runs 13 residues. Trimming took off 2 bases at V and 1 base at J, with 3 bases between the two ends.

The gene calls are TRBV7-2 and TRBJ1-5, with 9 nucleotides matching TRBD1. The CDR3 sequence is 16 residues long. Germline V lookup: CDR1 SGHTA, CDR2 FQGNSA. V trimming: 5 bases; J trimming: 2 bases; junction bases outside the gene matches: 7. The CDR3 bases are TGTGCCAGCAGCCTAGGAAGACAGGGGGGCAATCAGCCCCAGCATTTT. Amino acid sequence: CASSLGRQGGNQPQHF.

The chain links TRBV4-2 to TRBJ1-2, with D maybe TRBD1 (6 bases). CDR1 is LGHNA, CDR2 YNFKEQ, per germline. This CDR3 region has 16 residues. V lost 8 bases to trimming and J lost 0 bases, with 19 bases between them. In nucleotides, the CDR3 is TGTGCCAGCGGGGAGACAGGCGGGGGAACTAACTATGGCTACACCTTC. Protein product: CASGETGGGTNYGYTF.

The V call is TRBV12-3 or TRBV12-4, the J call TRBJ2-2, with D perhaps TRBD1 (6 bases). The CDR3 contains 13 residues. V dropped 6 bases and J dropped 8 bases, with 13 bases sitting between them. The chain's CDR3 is CASSSQGLGELFF. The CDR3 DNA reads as TGTGCCAGCAGCTCACAGGGCTTGGGGGAGCTGTTTTTT.

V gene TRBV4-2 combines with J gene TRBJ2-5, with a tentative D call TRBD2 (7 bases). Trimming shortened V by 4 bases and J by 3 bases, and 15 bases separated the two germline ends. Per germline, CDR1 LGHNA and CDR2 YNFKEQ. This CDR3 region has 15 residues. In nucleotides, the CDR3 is TGTGCCAGCAGCCCCCGAGGAGGGGGGGAAGAGACCCAGTACTTC. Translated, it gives CASSPRGGGEETQYF.

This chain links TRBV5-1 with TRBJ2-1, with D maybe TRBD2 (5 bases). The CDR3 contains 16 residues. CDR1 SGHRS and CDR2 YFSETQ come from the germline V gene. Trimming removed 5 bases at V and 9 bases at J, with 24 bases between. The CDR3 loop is CASRPPGSALSSEQFF. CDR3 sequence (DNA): TGCGCCAGCAGGCCTCCGGGAAGTGCCCTTTCGTCTGAGCAGTTCTTC. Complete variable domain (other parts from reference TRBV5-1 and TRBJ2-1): KAGVTQTPRYLIKTRGQQVTLSCSPISGHRSVSWYQQTPGQGLQFLFEYFSETQRNKGNFPGRFSGRQFSNSRSEMNVSTLELGDSALYLCASRPPGSALSSEQFFGPGTRLTVL.